These T cell receptor beta chains were read from a single sample in a study of CD8 T cells in Susac syndrome. A single record per CDR3 protein comes from TCRdb applying MiXCR to the immunoSEQ multiplex PCR reads. The sample comprises under 200,000 distinct CDR3 sequences, about 95% of which are singletons, and around 0.15% rests with the top ten. Sequenced: CD8+ T cells from PBMCs. Receptor source: a human donor with multiple sclerosis. The conserved cysteine and the conserved F or W are not part of the CDR3 here. Each record gives: V gene, J gene, CDR3 protein.

>TRBV5-1|TRBJ2-4
ASSLNSIQY
>TRBV11-1|TRBJ2-5
ASTPLGTADQETQY
>TRBV6-1|TRBJ1-4
ASSEVWDRGEKLF
>TRBV27|TRBJ2-1
ASSTAGTSGSLGIYNEQF
>TRBV9|TRBJ1-1
ASSVAHYTEAF
>TRBV3-1|TRBJ1-1
ASSRPGQGYFEAF
>TRBV6-4|TRBJ2-1
ASSDGSLREQF
>TRBV27|TRBJ1-6
ASNPSPSHSPLH
>TRBV25-1|TRBJ2-1
ASSGRIGKRYNEQF
>TRBV29-1|TRBJ2-1
SVESGPIDDEQF
>TRBV25-1|TRBJ2-7
ASSAGRPTALLYEQY
>TRBV9|TRBJ2-1
ASSADSTINEQF
>TRBV5-1|TRBJ1-1
ASSLAPRGLEAF
>TRBV11-2|TRBJ2-7
ASSSEARDRGPEQY
>TRBV5-6|TRBJ1-1
ASSSRGRWNTEAF
>TRBV29-1|TRBJ2-5
SVVGPGEVYQETQY
>TRBV9|TRBJ2-1
ASSVGSRGRILSSYNEQF
>TRBV18|TRBJ2-1
ASSPWTSGSNEQF
>TRBV14|TRBJ2-1
ASSRGLAARGEQF
>TRBV9|TRBJ1-2
ASSGSGQGVWNGYT
>TRBV7-9|TRBJ2-5
ASSSDHREWDETQY
>TRBV20-1|TRBJ2-2
SAAPRDKDTGELF
>TRBV11-1|TRBJ2-1
ASSAETSGSDEQF
>TRBV20-1|TRBJ2-7
SARAYMSYEQY
>TRBV12-3/TRBV12-4|TRBJ2-7
ASSGSVQYEQY
>TRBV27|TRBJ2-1
ASSFTGVAYNEQF
>TRBV13|TRBJ1-6
ASSLGLRNSYNSPLH
>TRBV28|TRBJ2-7
ASSLGRSEQY
>TRBV15|TRBJ2-5
ATSPGGLAGETQY
>TRBV5-1|TRBJ2-1
ASSQGTGNGEQF